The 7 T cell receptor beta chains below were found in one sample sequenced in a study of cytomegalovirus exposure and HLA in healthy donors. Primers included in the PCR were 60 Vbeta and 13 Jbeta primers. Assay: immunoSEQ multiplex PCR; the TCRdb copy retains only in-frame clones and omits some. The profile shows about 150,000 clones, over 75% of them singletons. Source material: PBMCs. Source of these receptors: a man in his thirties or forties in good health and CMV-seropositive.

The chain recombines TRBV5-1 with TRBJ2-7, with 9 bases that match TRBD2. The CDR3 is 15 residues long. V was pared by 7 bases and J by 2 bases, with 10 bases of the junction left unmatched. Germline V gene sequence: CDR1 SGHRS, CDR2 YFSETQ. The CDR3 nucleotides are TGCGCCAGCCTGGTGGATAGCGGGAGCCCCTACGAGCAGTACTTC. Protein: CASLVDSGSPYEQYF.

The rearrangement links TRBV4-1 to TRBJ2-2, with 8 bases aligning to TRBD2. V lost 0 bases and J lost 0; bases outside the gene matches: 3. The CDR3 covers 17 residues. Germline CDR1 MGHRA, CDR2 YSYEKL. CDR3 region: CASSQEELAANTGELFF. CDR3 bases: TGCGCCAGCAGCCAAGAAGAACTAGCGGCGAACACCGGGGAGCTGTTTTTT.

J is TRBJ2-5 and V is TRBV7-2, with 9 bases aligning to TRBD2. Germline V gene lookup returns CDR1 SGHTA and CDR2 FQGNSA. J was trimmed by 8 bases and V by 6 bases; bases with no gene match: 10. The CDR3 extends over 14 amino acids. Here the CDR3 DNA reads TGTGCCAGCAGGTTTAGCGGGGGACTTAGAACCCAGTACTTC. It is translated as CASRFSGGLRTQYF. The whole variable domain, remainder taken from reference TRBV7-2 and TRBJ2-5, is GAGVSQSPSNKVTEKGKDVELRCDPISGHTALYWYRQSLGQGLEFLIYFQGNSAPDKSGLPSDRFSAERTGGSVSTLTIQRTQQEDSAVYLCASRFSGGLRTQYFGPGTRLLVL.

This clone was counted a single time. The CDR3 sequence: CASSLTGVSADTQYF. DNA of the CDR3: TGCGCCAGCAGCTTGACGGGAGTCAGCGCAGATACGCAGTATTTT. The chain combines TRBV5-1 with TRBJ2-3; TRBD2 is a possible D gene (6 bases). Germline-derived CDR1 and CDR2 are SGHRS and YFSETQ. There are 15 residues in the CDR3. Trimming pared 1 base from V and 4 bases from J, leaving 13 bases between.

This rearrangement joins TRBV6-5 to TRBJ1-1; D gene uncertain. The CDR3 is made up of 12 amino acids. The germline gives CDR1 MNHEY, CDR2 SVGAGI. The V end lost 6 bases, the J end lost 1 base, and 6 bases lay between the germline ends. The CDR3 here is CASRRGNTEAFF. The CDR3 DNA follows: TGTGCCAGCAGGCGCGGGAACACTGAAGCTTTCTTT.

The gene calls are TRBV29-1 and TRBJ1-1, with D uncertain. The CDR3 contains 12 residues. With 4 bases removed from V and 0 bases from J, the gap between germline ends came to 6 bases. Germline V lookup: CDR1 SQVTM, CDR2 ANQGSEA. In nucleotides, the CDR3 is TGCAGCGTTGGCCCGGTGAACACTGAAGCTTTCTTT. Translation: CSVGPVNTEAFF.

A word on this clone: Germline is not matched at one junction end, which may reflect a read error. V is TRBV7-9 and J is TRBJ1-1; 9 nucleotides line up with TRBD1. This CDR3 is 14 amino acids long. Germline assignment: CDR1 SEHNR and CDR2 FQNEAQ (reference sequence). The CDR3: CSSSTRDRATEAFF. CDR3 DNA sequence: TGTTCCAGCAGCACCCGGGACAGGGCCACTGAAGCTTTCTTT.